The clone carrying this T cell receptor beta chain has ten or more counts. These data originate in a study of T cell repertoires in cytomegalovirus infection. In TCRdb, the reads were re-called with MiXCR into one record per CDR3 protein. The data show 200,000 to 300,000 distinct CDR3 sequences, with approximately 14% seen just once and 8.5% to 9% held by the top ten. This CDR3 is 13 amino acids long. V was clipped by 1 base and J by 8 bases, with 11 bases between them. Germline V gene sequence: CDR1 SGHTA, CDR2 FQGNSA. This chain uses TRBV7-2 with TRBJ1-2; D is unresolved. The origin of this receptor is a human donor in good health (CMV status not recorded). Some clones in this sample may be carry-over from other donors' samples. Specimen: PBMCs. CDR3 residues: CASSLETLRGYTF. The CDR3 nucleotides are TGTGCCAGCAGCTTAGAAACGTTGCGGGGCTACACCTTC.